This is a list of T cell receptor beta chains from one sample in a study of CD4 T cells in relation to SARS-CoV-2 and coronaviruses. Their target antigens are unknown. The method was immunoSEQ multiplex PCR; TCRdb's version includes in-frame clones alone and lacks a portion of them. The data show over 20,000 clones, 60% to 75% seen once. The sequenced sample consisted of CD4+ T cells from PBMCs, cultured in vitro. These receptors originate from a human donor in good health. CDR3s include the opening cysteine and the closing phenylalanine or tryptophan. Not all rows give a size; the values are once, few, many and, for expanded clones, a class.

few,TRBV5-1,CASSLRQAANTGELFF
NA,TRBV4-1,CASSHIPGTSKYNEQFF
few,TRBV10-3,CASRGQGMYNSPLHF
NA,TRBV2,CASRRGDVGNQPQHF
few,TRBV6-5,CASSFTGGRMGEQYF
NA,TRBV7-2,CASSRLLGHYGYTF
NA,TRBV6-5,CAARGFGYYGYTF
NA,TRBV10-3,CAISGGGLTEAFF
NA,TRBV18,CASSPLNGIGETQYF
NA,TRBV18,CASSISSGQDGFFGYTF
once,TRBV5-1,CASSLQGYSNQPQHF
NA,TRBV24-1,CATSDSGLYNEQFF
few,TRBV19,CASSSTGDTEAFF
NA,TRBV10-3,CAISPLDVSSYNEQFF
NA,TRBV9,CASSVGTSGNTIYF
NA,TRBV19,CASRTGPGTTSTTGELFF
once,TRBV5-4,CASSPTTNYGYTF
NA,TRBV7-2,CASSILAAAYNEQFF
NA,TRBV29-1,CSVDRGTSGLVGNEQFF
NA,TRBV7-2,CASSLGLRTDTQYF
NA,TRBV28,CASSLHQPQHF
medium-sized,TRBV18,CASSPDPTSGKDFF
NA,TRBV7-2,CASTAGNQPQHF
few,TRBV19,CASSIAARGRSGELFF
once,TRBV6-2/TRBV6-3,CASSGPGGYTF
NA,TRBV29-1,CSVGTGGGYGYTF
NA,TRBV28,CASSSSNYGYTF
NA,TRBV7-2,CASSSGSSRGNEQFF
NA,TRBV30,CAWSVLNRAYEQYF
few,TRBV6-2/TRBV6-3,CASSSLAGAGETQYF
once,TRBV7-8,CASSLGWTPYQETQYF
NA,TRBV6-5,CASSYMGGYTF
few,TRBV9,CASSTQVGADYGYTF
NA,TRBV19,CASSIRSSGASTDTQYF
NA,TRBV19,CASSMLPSTDTQYF
NA,TRBV7-8,CASSQGEGRIQPQHF
NA,TRBV19,CASSITGYGYTF
NA,TRBV12-5,CASGLEGGSPLHF
few,TRBV2,CASSVSGNQPQHF
NA,TRBV10-3,CATVTGEGQGGANVLTF
few,TRBV5-1,CASSLAGPGSEQYF
NA,TRBV10-3,CAIKGTGNTIYF
few,TRBV2,CASSGGQGGYGYTF
NA,TRBV10-2,CASSESGGNTEAFF
NA,TRBV6-5,CASRATGSANYGYTF
NA,TRBV9,CASSVVWAGVALGSYEQYF